A single sample gave rise to the 14 T cell receptor beta chains below, sequenced in a study of blood T cell repertoires in COVID-19. Profiled with immunoSEQ multiplex PCR; TCRdb holds only in-frame clones, not every one. This sample carries around 250,000 clones, roughly nine tenths of them seen once, and the ten largest clones take 6.2%. Sequenced material: peripheral blood. The receptors come from a man in his 60s with acute or convalescent COVID-19.

The chain carries TRBV30 and TRBJ1-1; D call uncertain. CDR1 and CDR2 (germline): GTSNPN, SVGIG (reference sequence). There are 10 residues in the CDR3. The germline V and J ends were trimmed by 7 bases and 10 bases, with 13 bases remaining between them. CDR3 region: CASIHGLAFF. CDR3 DNA: TGTGCCTCAATACACGGGTTAGCTTTCTTT.

CDR3: CASSSARAPNQPQHF. The CDR3 coding sequence is TGTGCCAGTAGTTCGGCCAGGGCCCCCAATCAGCCCCAGCATTTT. The V gene is TRBV19, the J gene TRBJ1-5; tentatively, D is TRBD1 (5 bases). The CDR3 consists of 15 residues. Germline assignment: CDR1 LNHDA and CDR2 SQIVND (reference sequence). V dropped 5 bases and J dropped 3 bases, with 14 bases sitting between them.

This clone was recorded a few times. This CDR3 reads CASSGQVHGELFF. In DNA form, the CDR3 reads TGTGCCAGCAGCGGACAGGTGCACGGGGAGCTGTTTTTT. The V gene is TRBV7-6, the J gene TRBJ2-2, with TRBD1 matching over 7 bases. The CDR3 length is 13 residues. Germline CDR1 reads SGHVS; CDR2 reads FNYEAQ. V shed 5 bases, J shed 7 bases, and the junction held 4 bases outside the gene matches. Variable domain in full (rest from reference TRBV7-6 and TRBJ2-2): GAGVSQSPRYKVTKRGQDVALRCDPISGHVSLYWYRQALGQGPEFLTYFNYEAQQDKSGLPNDRFSAERPEGSISTLTIQRTEQRDSAMYRCASSGQVHGELFFGEGSRLTVL.

V and J are TRBV3-1 (or the pseudogene TRBV3-2) and TRBJ2-7, with a weak D call TRBD2 (6 bases). Trimming stripped 1 base from V and 2 bases from J, with 12 bases between. This CDR3 is built from 15 residues. In germline, CDR1 is LGHDT, CDR2 YNNKEL (reference sequence). The chain's CDR3 is CASSQAASVAYEQYF. CDR3 in DNA: TGTGCCAGCAGCCAAGCGGCTAGCGTAGCCTACGAGCAGTACTTC.

The chain combines TRBV7-2 with TRBJ2-5, with TRBD2 identical over 10 bases. The CDR3 covers 15 residues. Germline values: CDR1 SGHTA, CDR2 FQGNSA. Trimming at V came to 1 base and at J to 3 bases, leaving 2 bases not matched to a gene. The CDR3 protein is CASSLGLAGEETQYF. Written as DNA, the CDR3 is TGTGCCAGCAGCTTAGGGCTAGCGGGGGAAGAGACCCAGTACTTC.

This clone occurred once. This chain joins TRBV3-1 (or the pseudogene TRBV3-2) and TRBJ1-2; TRBD1 matches at 8 bases. The CDR3 is 15 residues long. Trimming removed 4 bases from V and 8 bases from J; junction bases left unmatched: 12. Germline V gene data show CDR1 as LGHDT and CDR2 as YNNKEL (reference sequence). The CDR3 protein is CASSPERTGMGGYTF. For the CDR3, the DNA is TGTGCCAGCAGCCCCGAACGGACAGGGATGGGCGGCTACACCTTC.

This rearrangement joins TRBV7-2 to TRBJ2-5; 8 nucleotides align to TRBD1. J gave up 2 bases and V 4 bases, and 6 bases lay outside the gene matches. The germline V gene encodes CDR1 SGHTA and CDR2 FQGNSA. This CDR3 region has 15 residues. The chain's CDR3 is CASSSRTGNQETQYF. CDR3 bases: TGTGCCAGCAGCTCCAGGACAGGGAATCAAGAGACCCAGTACTTC.

The chain employs TRBV24-1 and TRBJ2-1, with TRBD2 matching over 10 bases. The V gene's germline CDR1 is KGHDR and CDR2 SFDVKD. The CDR3 extends over 18 amino acids. J gave up 0 bases and V 4 bases, and 8 bases lay outside the gene matches. CDR3 residues: CATSDPGLAASSYNEQFF. The CDR3 DNA follows: TGTGCCACCAGTGACCCAGGACTAGCGGCAAGCTCCTACAATGAGCAGTTCTTC.

This clone was found once. The chain joins TRBV6-1 to TRBJ2-7, with TRBD1 matching 7 bases. Losses at the gene ends were 0 bases for V and 8 bases for J; bases not matched to a gene: 4. The CDR3 spans 13 residues. Germline V CDR1 and CDR2: MNHNS, SASEGT. CDR3 bases: TGTGCCAGCAGTGAAGCAGGGGGCGGAAAGCAGTACTTC. Translating gives CASSEAGGGKQYF.

This sequence joins TRBV19 and TRBJ2-7; the D is unclear. CDR3 length: 14 residues. The germline CDR1 and CDR2 sequences are LNHDA and SQIVND (reference sequence). Trimming took off 11 bases at V and 6 bases at J, with 23 bases between the two ends. This CDR3 reads CASKRGLPRGEQYF. The CDR3 DNA sequence: TGTGCCTCCAAACGAGGCCTCCCACGAGGCGAGCAGTACTTC.

The genes are TRBV6-5 and TRBJ1-5; no firm D call. Trimming took off 10 bases at V and 1 base at J, with 17 bases between the two ends. This CDR3 is 15 amino acids long. CDR1 and CDR2 from the germline V gene are MNHEY and SVGAGI. CDR3 sequence (DNA): TGTGCCACCCGCGAGTCGGGGAGGAGCAATCAGCCCCAGCATTTT. It codes for CATRESGRSNQPQHF.

The chain links TRBV30 to TRBJ1-5; unclear D gene. The CDR3 is made up of 12 amino acids. Germline V CDR1 and CDR2: GTSNPN, SVGIG (reference sequence). Between the trimmed V and J ends, which lost 0 bases and 6 bases, there was a span of 6 bases. The CDR3 loop reads CAWSVLGQPQHF. CDR3 nucleotide sequence: TGTGCCTGGAGTGTACTTGGTCAGCCCCAGCATTTT.

The chain couples TRBV6-5 to TRBJ1-6, with a possible D match to TRBD1 (6 bases). The V gene lost 8 bases and the J gene lost 6 bases, with 11 bases spanning the gap. Germline V CDR1 and CDR2: MNHEY, SVGAGI. The length of the CDR3 is 13 residues. In DNA, the CDR3 is TGTGCCAGCGAAAGGGGGACTAATTCACCCCTCCACTTT. Translation: CASERGTNSPLHF.

This chain uses TRBV9 with TRBJ1-2; D is ambiguous. This CDR3 is 14 amino acids long. The germline gives CDR1 SGDLS, CDR2 YYNGEE. V lost 1 base, J lost 6 bases, and 13 bases lay in between. This CDR3 is CASSVSPSSHGYTF. As DNA, the CDR3 is TGTGCCAGCAGCGTATCGCCCAGTTCTCATGGCTACACCTTC.